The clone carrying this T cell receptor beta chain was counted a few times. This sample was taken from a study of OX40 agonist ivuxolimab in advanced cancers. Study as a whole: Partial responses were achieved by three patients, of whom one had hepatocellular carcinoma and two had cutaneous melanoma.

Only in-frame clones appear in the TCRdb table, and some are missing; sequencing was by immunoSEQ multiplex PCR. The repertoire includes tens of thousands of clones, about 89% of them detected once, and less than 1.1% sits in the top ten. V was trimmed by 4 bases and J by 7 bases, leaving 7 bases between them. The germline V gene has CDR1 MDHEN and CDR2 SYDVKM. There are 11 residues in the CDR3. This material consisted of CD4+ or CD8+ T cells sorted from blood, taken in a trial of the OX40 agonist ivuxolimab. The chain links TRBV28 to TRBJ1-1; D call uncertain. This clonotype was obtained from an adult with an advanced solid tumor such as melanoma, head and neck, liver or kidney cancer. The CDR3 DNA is TGTGCCAGCAGTTCTCTAGATGAAGCTTTCTTT. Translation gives CASSSLDEAFF.